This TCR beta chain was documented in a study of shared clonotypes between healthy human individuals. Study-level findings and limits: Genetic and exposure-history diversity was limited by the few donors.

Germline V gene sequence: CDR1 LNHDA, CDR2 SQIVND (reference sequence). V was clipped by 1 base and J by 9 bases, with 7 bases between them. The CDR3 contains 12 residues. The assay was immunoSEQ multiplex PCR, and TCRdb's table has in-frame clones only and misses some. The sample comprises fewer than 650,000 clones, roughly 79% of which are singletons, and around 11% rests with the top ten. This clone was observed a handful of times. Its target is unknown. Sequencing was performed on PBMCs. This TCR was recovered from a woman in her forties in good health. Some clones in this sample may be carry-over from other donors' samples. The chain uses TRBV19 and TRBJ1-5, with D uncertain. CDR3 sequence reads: CASSIVRRPQHF. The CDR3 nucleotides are TGTGCCAGTAGTATAGTCCGACGGCCCCAGCATTTT.